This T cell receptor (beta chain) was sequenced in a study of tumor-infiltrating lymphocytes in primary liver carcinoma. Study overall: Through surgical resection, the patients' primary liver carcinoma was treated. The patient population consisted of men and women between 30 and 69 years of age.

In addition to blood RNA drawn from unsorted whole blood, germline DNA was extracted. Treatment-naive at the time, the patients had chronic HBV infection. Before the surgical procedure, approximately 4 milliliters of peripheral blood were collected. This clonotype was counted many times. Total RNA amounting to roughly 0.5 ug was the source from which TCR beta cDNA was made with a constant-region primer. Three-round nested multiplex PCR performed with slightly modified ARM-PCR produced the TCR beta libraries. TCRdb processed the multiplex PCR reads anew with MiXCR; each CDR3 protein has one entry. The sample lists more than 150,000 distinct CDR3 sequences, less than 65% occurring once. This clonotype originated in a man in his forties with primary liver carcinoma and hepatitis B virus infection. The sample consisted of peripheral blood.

The CDR3 region is CASSQDVSSYNEQFF. In nucleotides, the CDR3 is TGTGCCAGCAGCCAGGACGTAAGCTCCTACAATGAGCAGTTCTTC. The V and J genes are TRBV12-3 or TRBV12-4 and TRBJ2-1, with D uncertain. The V and J ends lost 6 bases and 0 bases respectively, with 12 bases between them. CDR3 length equals 15 residues.